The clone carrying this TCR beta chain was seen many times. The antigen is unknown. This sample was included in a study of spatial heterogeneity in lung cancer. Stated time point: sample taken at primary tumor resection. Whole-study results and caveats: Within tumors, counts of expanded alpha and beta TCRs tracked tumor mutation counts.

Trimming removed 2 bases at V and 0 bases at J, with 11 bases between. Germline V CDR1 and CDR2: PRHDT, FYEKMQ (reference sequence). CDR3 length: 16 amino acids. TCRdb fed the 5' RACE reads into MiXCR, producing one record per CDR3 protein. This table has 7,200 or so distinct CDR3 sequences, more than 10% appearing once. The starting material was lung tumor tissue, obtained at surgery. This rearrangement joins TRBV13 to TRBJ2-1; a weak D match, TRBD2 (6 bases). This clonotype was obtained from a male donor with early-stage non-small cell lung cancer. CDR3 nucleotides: TGTGCCAGCAGCTTACCTGGGGGGAGCTCCTACAATGAGCAGTTCTTC. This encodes CASSLPGGSSYNEQFF.